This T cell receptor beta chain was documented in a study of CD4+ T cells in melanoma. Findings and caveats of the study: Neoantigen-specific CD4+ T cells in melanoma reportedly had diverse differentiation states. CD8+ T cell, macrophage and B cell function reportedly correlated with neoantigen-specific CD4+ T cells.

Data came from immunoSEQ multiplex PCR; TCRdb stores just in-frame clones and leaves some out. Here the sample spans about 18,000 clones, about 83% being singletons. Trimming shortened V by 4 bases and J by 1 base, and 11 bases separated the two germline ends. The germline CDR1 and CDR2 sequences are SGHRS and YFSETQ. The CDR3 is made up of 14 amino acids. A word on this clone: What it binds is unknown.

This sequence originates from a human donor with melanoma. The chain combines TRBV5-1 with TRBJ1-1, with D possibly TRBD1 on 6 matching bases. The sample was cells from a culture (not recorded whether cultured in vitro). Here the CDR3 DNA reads TGCGCCAGCAGCGTACAGACAGGGAACACTGAAGCTTTCTTT. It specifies CASSVQTGNTEAFF.